This TCR beta chain was retrieved from a study of beta chain features in type 1 diabetes listed by TCRdb under 2018. Looking at the study overall: No differences in mean age, gender distribution, total cell number or subset yield were found between patients and healthy donors. In the study, TCRB repertoires of sorted circulating CD4+ T cell subsets from recently diagnosed type 1 diabetes patients were compared with those of matched healthy donors. A total of 90 million to 120 million sorted cells were examined across all samples, and a strong correlation was observed between cell number per subset and RNA yield. Regulatory and stem cell-like memory subsets were obtained from only 8 patients and roughly 8 healthy donors, while naive and central memory subsets were obtained from all 30 or so donors.

Spanning cysteine to phenylalanine, the CDR3 consists of 14 amino acids. Only the CDR3 region is kept as DNA, spanning 42 bases read in frame from base 1. The germline V gene supplies CDR1 MDHEN and CDR2 SYDVKM. V gives up 5 bases and J gives up 7 bases, and the segment between their germline ends measures 15 bases. A note on this clone: This receptor's antigen is unknown. Base qualities are not provided; no much larger clone lies one nucleotide away.

Study-wide conclusions, independent of this receptor: At VDJ recombination sites, type 1 diabetes patients had fewer insertions and more deleted nucleotides, which implies abnormalities in thymic rearrangement. In all four CD4+ subsets, TCRB CDR3 length was moderately but significantly shorter in type 1 diabetes patients. Because small numbers of individuals were included in the HLA sub-analyses, any influence of HLA type on TCRB rearrangement was left unresolved. Sequencing cDNA rather than genomic DNA could over-represent highly expressing activated cells, although activation and CD3 levels did not differ between groups. Naive, central memory and regulatory TCRB repertoires appeared to be more alike among patients than among healthy donors. Shorter templates might be favored by PCR, yet because patient and control samples were amplified and corrected together, any such skew would affect both groups equally.

The entire isolated RNA was reverse transcribed using the High Capacity cDNA Reverse Transcription Kit, and thus expressed TCRB transcripts were sequenced. Deep immunoSEQ sequencing was applied to naive, central memory and regulatory T cell samples, giving an average of about 3.4 million total reads per sample. After sorted cells were lysed in RLT buffer, RNA was extracted with DNase-treated RNeasy Micro or Mini kits, with the choice depending on cell number. To prevent cross-contamination, each cell subset was processed individually, whereas patient and healthy donor samples were processed jointly. Using the immunoSEQ multiplex PCR, TCRB sequences were amplified from cDNA into 87-bp fragments spanning the CDR3 region. Sequencing of the amplicons was done on the Illumina HiSeq platform. The original methods were these. Synthetic template baselines were used to correct PCR bias computationally, reads within Hamming distance 2 were collapsed, and singletons that could not be merged were discarded. Reads were aligned against IMGT to assign V, D and J genes, CDR3 length and insertions or deletions at six rearrangement sites. Within each subset, clonotype counts were normalized to sorted cell number, and only after that were true diversity and Gini coefficients computed with the tcR R package. The overlap coefficient, calculated on TCRB nucleotide sequences, was used to quantify repertoire sharing. Out-of-frame TCRB sequences from naive cells were analyzed to stand in for the pre-selection repertoire. TCRdb mirrors the immuneACCESS table, restricted to in-frame sequences. Some clones are absent from its copies; in checked studies, under half trace to an unresolved V gene, and the reason for the others is unknown. D and trimming come from the DNA, and the V and J calls and clone size come from that table. In this sample the table shows about 660,000 clones, over 12% of which occur a single time. Jointly, the top ten make up nearly 0.04% of the sample.

Each donor gave one peripheral blood draw, about 110 mL on average, collected into heparinised tubes. Naive, central memory, regulatory and stem cell-like memory CD4+ T cells were sorted on a BD FACSAria II using a panel including CD45RO, CCR7, CD25, CD127, CD95 and CD27. Purity was above 95% for every sorted population. Right away, PBMCs were isolated by Lymphoprep density gradient centrifugation and were stained directly, with no culture step. Samples were stained and sorted in pairs, with one healthy donor and one patient per experiment, so that batch effects were minimized. The receptor chain draws on TRBV28 and TRBJ2-1, with the D call tentatively TRBD1 or TRBD2, each fitting 5 bases. The sequenced sample was naive CD4+ T cells from blood. What this sample's cell subset or site label stands for: true naive CD4+ T cells. The receptor's source is a man between 18 and 29 years old with type 1 diabetes. The CDR3 protein sequence reads: CASSPRGASNEQFF. The DNA sequence reads TGTGCCAGCAGTCCCCGGGGCGCTTCTAATGAGCAGTTCTTC.